The 21 T cell receptor beta chains below were found in one sample sequenced in a study of T cells in Graves' hyperthyroidism and ophthalmopathy. TCR beta CDR3 sequences were amplified from RNA transcripts. Using the HTBI primer set, a first-round RT-PCR was run on the TCR CDR3. TCRdb re-derived calls from the multiplex PCR reads in MiXCR, one entry per CDR3 protein. The table shows fewer than 110,000 distinct CDR3 sequences, with roughly 15% occurring only once. The source material was blood. The receptors were gathered from a woman aged 45-59 years with Graves' hyperthyroidism.

This clonotype was recorded at least ten times. The chain is built from TRBV28 and TRBJ2-3; the D call may be TRBD1 or TRBD2 (6 bases each). This CDR3 contains 14 residues. CDR1 MDHEN and CDR2 SYDVKM come from the germline V gene. V shed 8 bases and J shed 0 bases, with 12 bases lying between them. The CDR3, as DNA: TGTGCCAGCTTCGGGGGCGGAAGCACAGATACGCAGTATTTT. Protein sequence: CASFGGGSTDTQYF.

This clonotype was counted at least ten times. The chain combines TRBV7-9 with TRBJ1-5; no clear D. The CDR3 is 12 residues long. Germline assignment: CDR1 SEHNR and CDR2 FQNEAQ (reference sequence). The V end lost 3 bases, the J end lost 6 bases, and 6 bases lay between the germline ends. The CDR3 coding sequence is TGTGCCAGCAGCTTGGAAACTCAGCCCCAGCATTTT. This sequence encodes CASSLETQPQHF.

In its sample, this clonotype was seen a few times. V usage is TRBV25-1 and J usage is TRBJ2-3, with D possibly being TRBD1 (6 bases). This CDR3 is built from 13 residues. Trimming removed 1 base from V and 5 bases from J, with 7 bases in between. Germline lookup yields CDR1 MGHDK and CDR2 SYGVNS. As DNA, the CDR3 is TGTGCCAGCAGTGAATCAGGGGTAGATACGCAGTATTTT. Its protein product is CASSESGVDTQYF.

This clonotype has a count of ten or more. The J gene is TRBJ2-7, the V gene TRBV20-1, with 7 bases aligning to TRBD2. V lost 3 bases, J lost 4 bases, and 9 bases stayed unmatched. The CDR3 covers 14 residues. CDR1 is DFQATT, CDR2 SNEGSKA, per germline (reference sequence). CDR3 DNA: TGCAGTGCTAGTCCCTTAGCGGGTTATTACGAGCAGTACTTC. Protein sequence: CSASPLAGYYEQYF.

The table lists this clonotype with many counts. The chain carries TRBV5-1 and TRBJ2-7; D might be TRBD2 (5 bases). Trimming removed 3 bases from V and 7 bases from J, with 20 bases in between. The CDR3 loop spans 15 amino acids. CDR1 and CDR2 from the germline V gene are SGHRS and YFSETQ. This CDR3 reads CASSSGSLAYREQYF. CDR3 coding DNA: TGCGCCAGCAGCTCTGGGAGCCTGGCCTACAGAGAGCAGTACTTC.

This clonotype showed up many times. This chain connects TRBV28 to TRBJ2-7, with a weak D call TRBD2 (7 bases). The CDR3 loop spans 13 amino acids. Germline CDR1 and CDR2: MDHEN and SYDVKM. The V end lost 8 bases, the J end lost 5 bases, and 16 bases lay between the germline ends. Here the CDR3 DNA reads TGTGCCAGCGGTGGGGGGGCACAGAACGAGCAGTACTTC. Protein sequence: CASGGGAQNEQYF.

This clonotype has at least ten counts. The chain recombines TRBV7-2 with TRBJ2-3; 11 bases fit TRBD1. Looked up from germline, CDR1 is SGHTA and CDR2 is FQGNSA. J lost 8 bases, V lost 0 bases, and 4 bases had no gene match. The CDR3 length is 15 residues. CDR3 in DNA: TGTGCCAGCAGCTTAGCTAGGGGACAGGGGGTTACGCAGTATTTT. It translates to CASSLARGQGVTQYF.

This rearrangement joins TRBV7-2 to TRBJ2-3; 10 nucleotides agree with TRBD2. CDR3 size: 15 residues. Trimming at V came to 5 bases and at J to 2 bases, leaving 4 bases not matched to a gene. The germline gives CDR1 SGHTA, CDR2 FQGNSA. CDR3 nucleotide sequence: TGTGCCAGCAGCATTAGCGGGAGGCCCACAGATACGCAGTATTTT. Protein: CASSISGRPTDTQYF.

This clonotype showed up many times. The V and J genes are TRBV27 and TRBJ2-1; 10 bases line up with TRBD2. Per the germline V gene, CDR1 is MNHEY and CDR2 is SMNVEV (reference sequence). V trimming: 6 bases; J trimming: 9 bases; junction bases outside the gene matches: 14. The CDR3 is 16 residues long. The DNA of the CDR3 is TGTGCCAGCAGAGCGGGGAGCGGGAGGGCCTTCGGTGAGCAGTTCTTC. Protein sequence: CASRAGSGRAFGEQFF.

This clonotype was seen repeatedly, ten times or more. This chain joins TRBV7-9 and TRBJ2-1, with 7 positions matching TRBD2. Germline lookup yields CDR1 SEHNR and CDR2 FQNEAQ (reference sequence). The CDR3 is 15 residues long. V shed 5 bases, J shed 3 bases, and the junction held 7 bases outside the gene matches. This chain's CDR3 is CASSLSGVSYNEQFF. The CDR3 region has the DNA TGTGCCAGCAGCCTCAGCGGGGTTAGCTACAATGAGCAGTTCTTC.

The chain recombines TRBV7-9 with TRBJ2-1; no reliable D call. Germline V gives CDR1 SEHNR, CDR2 FQNEAQ (reference sequence). V lost 4 bases and J 7 bases, leaving 11 bases between the germline ends. The CDR3 contains 13 residues. The CDR3 nucleotides read TGTGCCAGCAGCTCAGTTATAATGAATGAGCAGTTCTTC. Amino acid sequence: CASSSVIMNEQFF.

This clonotype was seen repeatedly, ten times or more. A read error may account for a junction end that differs from germline. The CDR3 here is CASSLGATGELFF. CDR3 nucleotides: TGTGCTAGCAGCTTGGGAGCCACCGGGGAGCTGTTTTTT. This chain links TRBV7-7 with TRBJ2-2; the D gene is possibly TRBD2 (5 bases). CDR1 SSHAT and CDR2 FNYEAQ come from the germline V gene (reference sequence). CDR3 length: 13 residues.

The chain joins TRBV5-5 to TRBJ1-1; D perhaps matches TRBD1 (5 bases). V lost 3 bases and J 1 base, leaving 10 bases between the germline ends. The length of the CDR3 is 14 residues. The germline gives CDR1 SGHKS, CDR2 YYEKEE (reference sequence). The CDR3 is CASSWDFQNTEAFF. CDR3 bases: TGTGCCAGCAGCTGGGACTTCCAGAACACTGAAGCTTTCTTT. The full variable domain, with the rest looked up from reference TRBV5-5 and TRBJ1-1, is DAGVTQSPTHLIKTRGQQVTLRCSPISGHKSVSWYQQVLGQGPQFIFQYYEKEERGRGNFPDRFSARQFPNYSSELNVNALLLGDSALYLCASSWDFQNTEAFFGQGTRLTVV.

The rearrangement joins TRBV19 to TRBJ2-2; the match to TRBD1 covers 7 bases. This CDR3 region has 14 residues. The J segment lost 6 bases and the V segment lost 6 bases, leaving 7 bases of the junction unmatched. Per germline, CDR1 LNHDA and CDR2 SQIVND (reference sequence). The CDR3 sequence is CASSLRTGAGELFF. CDR3 coding DNA: TGTGCCAGTAGCCTCCGAACAGGGGCCGGGGAGCTGTTTTTT.

This clonotype has a handful of counts. CDR3 protein: CASSYSYNEQFF. The CDR3 bases are TGTGCCAGCAGTTACTCTTACAATGAGCAGTTCTTC. This sequence joins TRBV6-6 and TRBJ2-1; unclear D gene. Deletions cut 0 bases from V and 4 bases from J, with 1 base between. Germline CDR1 is MNHNY and CDR2 is SVGAGI (reference sequence). The CDR3 contains 12 residues.

The table lists this clonotype with a few counts. A read error may explain this, as a much larger clone is one base away. The chain uses TRBV6-2 or TRBV6-3 and TRBJ2-7; D remains unclear. The CDR3 consists of 15 residues. CDR1 MNHEY and CDR2 SVGEGT come from the germline V gene. The CDR3 sequence: CASSYSIGCSYERYV. For the CDR3, the DNA is TGTGCCAGCAGTTACTCGATTGGTTGCTCCTACGAGCGGTACGTC.

At least ten counts were recorded for this clonotype. This chain joins TRBV12-3 or TRBV12-4 and TRBJ2-7; D may be TRBD1 (6 bases). The V and J ends lost 2 bases and 4 bases respectively, with 12 bases between them. The CDR3 spans 14 residues. The CDR3 loop reads CASSLKQGLYEQYV. CDR3 sequence (DNA): TGTGCCAGCAGTTTAAAACAGGGTTTATACGAGCAGTACGTC.

This clonotype was seen ten or more times. The V and J genes are TRBV6-1 and TRBJ2-3; D gene unclear. Germline V gives CDR1 MNHNS, CDR2 SASEGT. Trimming cost V 6 bases and J 2 bases, with 15 bases left between them. This CDR3 contains 15 residues. The CDR3 region has the DNA TGTGCCAGCAGCCCCTCCCGGCAAGTCACAGATACGCAGTATTTT. Translation gives CASSPSRQVTDTQYF.

This clonotype showed up many times. The gene calls are TRBV2 and TRBJ2-1; 12 bases map to TRBD2. Per germline, CDR1 SNHLY and CDR2 FYNNEI. The CDR3 runs to 16 residues. Losses at the gene ends were 5 bases for V and 7 bases for J; bases not matched to a gene: 9. The CDR3 DNA reads TGTGCCAGCAGTCCCTCGACTAGCGGGAGAGGAAATGAGCAGTTCTTC. Its translation is CASSPSTSGRGNEQFF.

This clonotype came up many times. The chain couples TRBV7-2 to TRBJ2-1, with 7 positions matching TRBD2. Germline loops: CDR1 SGHTA, CDR2 FQGNSA. Germline trimming cut 5 bases from V and 9 bases from J; bases unmatched to any gene: 19. The CDR3 contains 17 residues. CDR3 nucleotide sequence: TGTGCCAGCAGCCCAAGTGGTACTAGCGCGGGTTGGGGTGAGCAGTTCTTC. Translating it yields CASSPSGTSAGWGEQFF.

This clonotype came up many times. The gene calls are TRBV4-1 and TRBJ2-5, with 8 bases fitting TRBD1. The CDR3 extends over 16 amino acids. Trimming took 0 bases from V and 4 from J; bases not matched to a gene: 7. Germline V CDR1 and CDR2: MGHRA, YSYEKL. CDR3 nucleotides: TGCGCCAGCAGCCAAGATCCAGGGGGCCTGGGAGAGACCCAGTACTTC. Amino acid sequence: CASSQDPGGLGETQYF.